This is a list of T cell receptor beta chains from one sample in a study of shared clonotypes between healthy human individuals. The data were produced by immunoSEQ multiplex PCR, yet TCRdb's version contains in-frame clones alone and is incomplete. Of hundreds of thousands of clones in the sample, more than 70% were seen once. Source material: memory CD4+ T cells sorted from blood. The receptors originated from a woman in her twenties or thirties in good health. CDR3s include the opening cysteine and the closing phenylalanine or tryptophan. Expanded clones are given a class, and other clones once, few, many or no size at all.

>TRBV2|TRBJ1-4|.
CASGDMDANEKLFF
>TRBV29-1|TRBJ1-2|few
CSVGAEANYGYTF
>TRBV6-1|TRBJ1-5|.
CASSEAYRDALGNQPQHF
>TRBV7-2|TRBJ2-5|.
CASSLTRETQYF
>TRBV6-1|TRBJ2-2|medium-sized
CASILTGNTGELFF
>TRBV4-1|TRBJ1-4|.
CASSRDRTRKKLFF
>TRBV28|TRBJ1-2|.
CASSSVTQLNYGYTF
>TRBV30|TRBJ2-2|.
CAWSVGGGKTGELFF
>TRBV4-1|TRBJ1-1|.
CASSPGLSTNTEAFF
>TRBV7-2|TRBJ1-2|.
CASSLPGQGNYGYTF
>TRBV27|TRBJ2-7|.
CASSFRGVSSYEQYF
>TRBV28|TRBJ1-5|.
CASSPMTGGNQPQHF
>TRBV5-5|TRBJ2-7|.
CASSLLHTGLAGGRNEQYF
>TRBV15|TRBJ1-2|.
CATSFQDYGYTF
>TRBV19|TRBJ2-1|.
CASSIRLAGEYEQFF
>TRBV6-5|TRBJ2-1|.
CASSYSIGGYNEQFF
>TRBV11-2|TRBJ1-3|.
CASSLDMSGAGNTIYF
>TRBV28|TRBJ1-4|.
CASSLREKLFF
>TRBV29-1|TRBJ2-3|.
CSVAAGAATDTQYF
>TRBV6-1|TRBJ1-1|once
CASRRIDRRYTEAFF
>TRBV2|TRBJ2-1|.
CASSASSGREFF
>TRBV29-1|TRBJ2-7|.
CSVLQRTVMTNYEQYF
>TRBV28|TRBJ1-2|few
CATKRVDRDYGYTF
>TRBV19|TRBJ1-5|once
CASSIPGQGGVQPQHF
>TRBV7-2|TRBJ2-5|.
CASSLERETQYF
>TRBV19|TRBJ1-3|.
CASLGSRIRGNTIYF
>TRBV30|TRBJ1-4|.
CAWSLVQRGNEKLFF
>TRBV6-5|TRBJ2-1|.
CASNSRLAGYNEQFF
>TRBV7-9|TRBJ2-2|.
CASSLGDRSTGELFF
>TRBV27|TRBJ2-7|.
CAPRPDRGNSEQYF
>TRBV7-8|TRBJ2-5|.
CASSLGILSPGETQYF
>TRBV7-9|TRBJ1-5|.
CASSSGGTGTVNQPQHF
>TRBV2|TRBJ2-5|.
CASSSPPPSAQYF
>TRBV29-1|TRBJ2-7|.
CSVSSGQPTGGYEQYF
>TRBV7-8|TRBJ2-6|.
CASSLTGTGGVSGANVLTF
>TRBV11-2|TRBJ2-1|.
CASSSGPGNEQFF
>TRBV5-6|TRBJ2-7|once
CASSFRPGASGMYEQYF
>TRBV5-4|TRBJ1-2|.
CASSFLQRTDYGYTF
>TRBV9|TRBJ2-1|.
CASSDALANEQFF
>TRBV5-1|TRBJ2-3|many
CASSVGALLAGATDTQYF
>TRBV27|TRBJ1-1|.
CASSLTTGNTEAFF
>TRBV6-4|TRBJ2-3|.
CASSDRAGGGTDTQYF
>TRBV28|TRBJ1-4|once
CASSPAGTGNEKLFF
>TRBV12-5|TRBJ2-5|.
CASGLATSGSDLWPETQYF
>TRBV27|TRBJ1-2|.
CASSFTGPSWGYTF
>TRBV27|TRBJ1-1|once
CASCRLTNTEAFF
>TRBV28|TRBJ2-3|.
CATDSSTDTQYF
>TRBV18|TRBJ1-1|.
CASSPAEQGGNTEAFF
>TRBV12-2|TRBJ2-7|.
CASRLILKISYEQYF
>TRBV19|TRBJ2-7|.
CASSRRLGGDSYEQYF
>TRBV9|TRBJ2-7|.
CASSVANQAHEQYF
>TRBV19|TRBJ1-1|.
CASRPLRTGGLNTEAFF
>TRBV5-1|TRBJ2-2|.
CASSIGVSGTGELFF
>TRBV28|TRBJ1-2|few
CASSPKVDYGYTF
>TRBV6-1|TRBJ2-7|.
CASSDTVIPREQYF
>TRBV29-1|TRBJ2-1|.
CSVDTSGSSNEQFF
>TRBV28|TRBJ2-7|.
CASRQEGTGRNEQYF
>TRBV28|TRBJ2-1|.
CASSFGRGFGRSSYNEQFF
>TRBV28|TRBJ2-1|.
CASSLGTRENEQFF